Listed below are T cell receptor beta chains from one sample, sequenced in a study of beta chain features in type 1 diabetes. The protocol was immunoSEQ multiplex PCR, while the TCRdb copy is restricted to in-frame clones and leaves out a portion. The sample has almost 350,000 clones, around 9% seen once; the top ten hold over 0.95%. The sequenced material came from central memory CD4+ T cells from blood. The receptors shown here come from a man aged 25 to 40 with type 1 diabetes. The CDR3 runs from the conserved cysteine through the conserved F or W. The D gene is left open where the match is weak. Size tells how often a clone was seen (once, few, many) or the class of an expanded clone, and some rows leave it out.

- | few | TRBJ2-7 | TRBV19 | TGTGCCAGTAGTATTCCTGGGCTCTACGAGCAGTACTTC | CASSIPGLYEQYF
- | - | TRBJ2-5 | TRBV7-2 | TGTGCCAGCAGCTTGATCTGGCAGGGCCAAGAGACCCAGTACTTC | CASSLIWQGQETQYF
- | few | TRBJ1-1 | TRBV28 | TGTGCCAGCAATCGTCTCCTTCCGAACACTGAAGCTTTCTTT | CASNRLLPNTEAFF
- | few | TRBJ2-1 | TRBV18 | TGTGCCAGCTCACCCACGGATTCGGCGGGTGTTCAGTTCTTC | CASSPTDSAGVQFF
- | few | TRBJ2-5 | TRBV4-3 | TGCGCCAGCAGCCAAAGAGGAGGGGAAGAGACCCAGTACTTC | CASSQRGGEETQYF
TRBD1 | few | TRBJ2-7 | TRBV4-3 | TGCGCCTTCCCTTACAGGGGGCTCCACGAGCAGTACTTC | CAFPYRGLHEQYF
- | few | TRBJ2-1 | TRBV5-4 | TGTGCCCCCTCGAAGGAGGGGGGGAAGAGCTCCTACAATGAGCAGTTCTTC | CAPSKEGGKSSYNEQFF
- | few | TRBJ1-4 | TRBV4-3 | TGCGCCAGCAGCCGGGCCCACCTAGCAACTAATGAAAAACTGTTTTTT | CASSRAHLATNEKLFF
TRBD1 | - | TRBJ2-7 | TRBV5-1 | TGCGCCAGCAGCTTGGGGGACAGGGGACACGAGCAGTACTTC | CASSLGDRGHEQYF
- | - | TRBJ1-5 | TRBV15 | TGTGCCACCAGCAGAGATCTGGCGGGGGAAGATAGCAATCAGCCCCAGCATTTT | CATSRDLAGEDSNQPQHF
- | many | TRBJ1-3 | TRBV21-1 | TGTGCCAGCAGCATTACAAGCTCTGGAAACACCATATATTTT | CASSITSSGNTIYF
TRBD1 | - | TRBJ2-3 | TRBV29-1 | TGCAGCGTTGGAAAGGACAGGTGGAGTACAGATACGCAGTATTTT | CSVGKDRWSTDTQYF
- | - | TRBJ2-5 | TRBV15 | TGTGCCACCAGCCGTCGAGCTGCAGGGTCTGGAGAGACCCAGTACTTC | CATSRRAAGSGETQYF
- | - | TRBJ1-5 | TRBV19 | TGTGCCAGTACCCTCGGCGGAGGGATGAGGCAGCCCCAGCATTTT | CASTLGGGMRQPQHF
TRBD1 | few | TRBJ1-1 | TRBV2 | TGTGCCAGCAGAGACAGGGTGAACACTGAAGCTTTCTTT | CASRDRVNTEAFF
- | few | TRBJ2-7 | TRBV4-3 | TGCGCCAGCAGCCGTGAGTGGGCGTACGAGCAGTACTTC | CASSREWAYEQYF
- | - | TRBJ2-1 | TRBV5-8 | TGTGCCGACCTGGGGGCGGGTAGGTCGGAGCAGTTCTTC | CADLGAGRSEQFF
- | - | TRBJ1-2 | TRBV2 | TGTGCCAGCAGCCACCCGGACCGATATGGCTACACCTTC | CASSHPDRYGYTF
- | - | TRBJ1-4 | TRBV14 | TGTGCCAGCAGCCAAGAACATGAAAAACTGTTTTTT | CASSQEHEKLFF
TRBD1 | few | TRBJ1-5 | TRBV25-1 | TGTGCCAGTTTGGGACAGGGGAGCAATCAGCCCCAGCATTTT | CASLGQGSNQPQHF
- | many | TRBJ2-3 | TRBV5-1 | TGCGCCAGCAGCCTGGACAAGCGCACAGATACGCAGTATTTT | CASSLDKRTDTQYF
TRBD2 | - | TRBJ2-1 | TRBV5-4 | TGTGCCAGCAGCTTTCTTACTAGCGGGGGGGCGTCTGAGCAGTTCTTC | CASSFLTSGGASEQFF
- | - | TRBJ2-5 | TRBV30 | TGTGCCTGGAAGGCGTTGGCCGGAGAGACCCAGTACTTC | CAWKALAGETQYF
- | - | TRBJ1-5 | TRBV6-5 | TGTGCCAGCAGTTACCTTGTGGATCAGCCCCAGCATTTT | CASSYLVDQPQHF
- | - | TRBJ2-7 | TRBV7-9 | TGTGCCAGCAGCGTTGATCACGAGCAGTACTTC | CASSVDHEQYF
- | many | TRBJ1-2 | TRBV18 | TGTGCCAGCTCACCCTCCCAGGGTGAAGGCTACACCTTC | CASSPSQGEGYTF
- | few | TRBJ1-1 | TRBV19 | TGTGCCAGTAGTATTCGGCAGGCCGCCAGGGGTGAAGCTTTCTTT | CASSIRQAARGEAFF
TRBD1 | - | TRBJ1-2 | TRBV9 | TGTGCCAGCAGCGTAGTCGGGACAGGGGCCTATGGCTACACCTTC | CASSVVGTGAYGYTF
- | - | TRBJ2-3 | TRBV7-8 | TGTGCCAGCAGCTTGTGGGGGACCACAGATACGCAGTATTTT | CASSLWGTTDTQYF
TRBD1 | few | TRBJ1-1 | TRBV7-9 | TGTGCCACCTCCGGGACAGGGGTCACTGAAGCTTTCTTT | CATSGTGVTEAFF
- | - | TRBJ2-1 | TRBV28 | TGTGCCAGCAGTACCCCAGGGGTAGCGCGCAATGAGCAGTTCTTC | CASSTPGVARNEQFF
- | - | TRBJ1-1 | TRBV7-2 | TGTGCCAGCAGCTTACCTGGGGCGAGAACTGAAGCTTTCTTT | CASSLPGARTEAFF
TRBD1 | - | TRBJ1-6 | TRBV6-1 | TGTGCCAGCAGTGACCTGACAGGGGGCGAATCACCCCTCCACTTT | CASSDLTGGESPLHF
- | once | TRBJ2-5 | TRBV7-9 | TGTGCCAGCAGCAATACTCGGCAAGAGACCCAGTACTTC | CASSNTRQETQYF
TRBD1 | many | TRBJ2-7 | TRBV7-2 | TGTGCCAGCAGCTTAGCGACAGGGGGCGTCGACGAGCAGTACTTC | CASSLATGGVDEQYF
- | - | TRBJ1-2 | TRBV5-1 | TGCGCCAGCAGCTTGGCGGAAAACTATGGCTACACCTTC | CASSLAENYGYTF
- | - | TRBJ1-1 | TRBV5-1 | TGCGCCAGCAGCTTGGCCTCGGCAGTACACACTGAAGCTTTCTTT | CASSLASAVHTEAFF
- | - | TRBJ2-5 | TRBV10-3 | TGTGCCATCAGTGAGACTGGAGAGACCCAGTACTTC | CAISETGETQYF
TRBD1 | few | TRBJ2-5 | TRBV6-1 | TGTGCCAGCAGTGAAAACTACAGGGGGGAGACCCAGTACTTC | CASSENYRGETQYF
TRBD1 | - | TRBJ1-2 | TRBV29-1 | TGCAGCGTGGGACAGGGTCCCCACTATGGCTACACCTTC | CSVGQGPHYGYTF